This T cell receptor beta chain was recovered during a study of metastatic and nonmetastatic thyroid tumors. The wider study: Samples came from malignant and benign thyroid patients, and repertoires were compared across blood and tumor or nodule tissue.

General study findings and limits: Across blood and tumor, TCR beta diversity in malignant thyroid tumors was reportedly significantly higher than in benign nodules.

This clone was detected ten times or more. Its antigen is not identified. Prior to thyroid surgery, none of the patients had received any treatment. The CDR3 is made up of 11 amino acids. CDR1 is SGHTA and CDR2 is FQGNSA in the germline V gene. V was pared by 5 bases and J by 7 bases, with 5 bases between. Per the study methods: The authors used CDR3 differences across clinicopathological groups to build a distant-metastasis classifier for papillary thyroid cancer. From the PCR reads, TCRdb re-called clones with MiXCR. These V and J calls derive from TCRdb rather than the authors' analysis. The sample shows around 35,000 clones, roughly 15% of them seen only once.

The sequenced sample consisted of blood. The rearrangement uses TRBV7-2 and TRBJ2-2, with D unclear. This receptor was identified in a female donor with papillary thyroid cancer or a benign thyroid nodule (not recorded which). Some clones in this sample may be carry-over from other donors' samples. DNA for the CDR3: TGTGCCAGCAGCGAGAACGGGGAGCTGTTTTTT. Amino acids: CASSENGELFF. The full variable domain, in which reference TRBV7-2 and TRBJ2-2 provide the parts outside the CDR3, is GAGVSQSPSNKVTEKGKDVELRCDPISGHTALYWYRQSLGQGLEFLIYFQGNSAPDKSGLPSDRFSAERTGGSVSTLTIQRTQQEDSAVYLCASSENGELFFGEGSRLTVL.